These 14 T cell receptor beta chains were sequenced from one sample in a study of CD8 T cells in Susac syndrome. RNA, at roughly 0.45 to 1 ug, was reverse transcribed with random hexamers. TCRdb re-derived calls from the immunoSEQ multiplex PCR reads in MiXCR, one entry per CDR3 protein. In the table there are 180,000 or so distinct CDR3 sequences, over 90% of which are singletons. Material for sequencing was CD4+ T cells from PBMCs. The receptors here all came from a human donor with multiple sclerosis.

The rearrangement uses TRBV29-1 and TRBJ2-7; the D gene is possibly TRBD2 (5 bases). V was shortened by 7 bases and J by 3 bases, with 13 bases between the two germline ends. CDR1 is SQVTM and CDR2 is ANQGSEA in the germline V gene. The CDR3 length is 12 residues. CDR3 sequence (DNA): TGCAGCGCAGCGTTAGGGAGCTACGAGCAGTACTTC. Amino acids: CSAALGSYEQYF.

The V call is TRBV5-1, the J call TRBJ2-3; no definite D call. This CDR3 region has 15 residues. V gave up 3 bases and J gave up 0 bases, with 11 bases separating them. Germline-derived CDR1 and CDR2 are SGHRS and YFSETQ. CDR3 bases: TGCGCCAGCAGCTCGGACGGTACTAGCACAGATACGCAGTATTTT. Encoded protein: CASSSDGTSTDTQYF.

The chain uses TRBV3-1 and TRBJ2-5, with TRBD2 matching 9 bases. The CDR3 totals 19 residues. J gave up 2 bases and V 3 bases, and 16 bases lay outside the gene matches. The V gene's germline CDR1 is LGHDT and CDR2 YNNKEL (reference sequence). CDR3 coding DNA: TGTGCCAGCAGCCACATCCCCCAAGGAGTAGCGGGGGATCAAGAGACCCAGTACTTC. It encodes CASSHIPQGVAGDQETQYF.

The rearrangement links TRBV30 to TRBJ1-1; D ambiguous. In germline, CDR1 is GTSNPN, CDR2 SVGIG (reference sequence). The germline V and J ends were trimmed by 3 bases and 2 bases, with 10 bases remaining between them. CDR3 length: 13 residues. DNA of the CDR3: TGTGCCTGGAGCCCCCGGGCTAACACTGAAGCTTTCTTT. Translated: CAWSPRANTEAFF.

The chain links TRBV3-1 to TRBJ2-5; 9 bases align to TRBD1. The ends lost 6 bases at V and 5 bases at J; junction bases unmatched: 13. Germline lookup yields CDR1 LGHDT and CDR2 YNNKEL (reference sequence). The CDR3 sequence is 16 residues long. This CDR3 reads CASRKDPGQGMETQYF. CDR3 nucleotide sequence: TGTGCCAGCAGGAAGGACCCGGGACAGGGAATGGAGACCCAGTACTTC.

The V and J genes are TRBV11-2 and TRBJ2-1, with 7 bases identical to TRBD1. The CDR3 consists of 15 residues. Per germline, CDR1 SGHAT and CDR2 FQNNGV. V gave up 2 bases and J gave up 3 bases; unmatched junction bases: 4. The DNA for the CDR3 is TGTGCCAGCAGCTTACAGGGGGATCACTACAATGAGCAGTTCTTC. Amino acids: CASSLQGDHYNEQFF.

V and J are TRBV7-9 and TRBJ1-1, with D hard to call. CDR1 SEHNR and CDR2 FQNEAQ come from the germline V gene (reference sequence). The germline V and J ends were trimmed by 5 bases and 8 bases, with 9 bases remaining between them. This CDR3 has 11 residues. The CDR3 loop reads CASSQLSEAFF. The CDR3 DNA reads TGTGCCAGCAGCCAACTATCGGAAGCTTTCTTT.

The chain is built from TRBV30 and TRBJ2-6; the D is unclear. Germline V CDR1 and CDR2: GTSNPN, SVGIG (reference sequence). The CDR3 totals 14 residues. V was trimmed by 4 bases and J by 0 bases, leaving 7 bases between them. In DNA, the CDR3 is TGTGCCTGGACGGTGGTCTCTGGGGCCAACGTCCTGACTTTC. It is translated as CAWTVVSGANVLTF.

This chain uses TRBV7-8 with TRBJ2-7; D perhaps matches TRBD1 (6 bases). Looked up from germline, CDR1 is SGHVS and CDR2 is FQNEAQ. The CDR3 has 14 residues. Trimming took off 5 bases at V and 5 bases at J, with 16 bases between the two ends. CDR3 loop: CASSPDSEGHEQYF. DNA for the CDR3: TGTGCCAGCAGCCCGGACAGCGAAGGCCACGAGCAGTACTTC. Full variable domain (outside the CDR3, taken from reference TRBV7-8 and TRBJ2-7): GAGVSQSPRYKVAKRGQDVALRCDPISGHVSLFWYQQALGQGPEFLTYFQNEAQLDKSGLPSDRFFAERPEGSVSTLKIQRTQQEDSAVYLCASSPDSEGHEQYFGPGTRLTVT.

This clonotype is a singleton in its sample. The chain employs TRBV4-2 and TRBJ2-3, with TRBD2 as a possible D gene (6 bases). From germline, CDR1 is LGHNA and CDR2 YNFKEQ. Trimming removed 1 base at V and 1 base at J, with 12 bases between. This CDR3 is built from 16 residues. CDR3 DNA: TGTGCCAGCAGCCAAGGCACGGGGGAGGGCACAGATACGCAGTATTTT. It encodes CASSQGTGEGTDTQYF.

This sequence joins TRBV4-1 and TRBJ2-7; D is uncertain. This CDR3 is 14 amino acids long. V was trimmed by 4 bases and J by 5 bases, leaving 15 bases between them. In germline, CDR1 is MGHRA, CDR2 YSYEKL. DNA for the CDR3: TGCGCCAGCAGCCTTGGACCCCTGGGCGACGAGCAGTACTTC. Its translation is CASSLGPLGDEQYF.

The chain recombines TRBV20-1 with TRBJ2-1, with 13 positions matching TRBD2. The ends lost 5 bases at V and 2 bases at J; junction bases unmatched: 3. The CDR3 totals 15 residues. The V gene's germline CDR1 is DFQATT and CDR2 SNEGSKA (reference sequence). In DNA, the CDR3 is TGCAGTGCTGGTACTAGCGGGAGGGCCTACAATGAGCAGTTCTTC. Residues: CSAGTSGRAYNEQFF.

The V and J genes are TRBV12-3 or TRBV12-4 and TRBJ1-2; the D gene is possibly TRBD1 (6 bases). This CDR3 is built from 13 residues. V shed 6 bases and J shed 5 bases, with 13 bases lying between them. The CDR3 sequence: CASSLRGIYGYTF. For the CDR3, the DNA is TGTGCCAGCAGCCTCAGGGGAATATATGGCTACACCTTC.

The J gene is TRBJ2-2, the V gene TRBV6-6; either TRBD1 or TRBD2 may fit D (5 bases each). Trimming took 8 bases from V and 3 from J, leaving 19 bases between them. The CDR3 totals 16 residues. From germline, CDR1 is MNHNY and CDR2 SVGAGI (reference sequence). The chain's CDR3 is CASRTWDGQYTGELFF. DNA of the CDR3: TGTGCCAGCCGAACCTGGGACGGCCAGTACACCGGGGAGCTGTTTTTT.